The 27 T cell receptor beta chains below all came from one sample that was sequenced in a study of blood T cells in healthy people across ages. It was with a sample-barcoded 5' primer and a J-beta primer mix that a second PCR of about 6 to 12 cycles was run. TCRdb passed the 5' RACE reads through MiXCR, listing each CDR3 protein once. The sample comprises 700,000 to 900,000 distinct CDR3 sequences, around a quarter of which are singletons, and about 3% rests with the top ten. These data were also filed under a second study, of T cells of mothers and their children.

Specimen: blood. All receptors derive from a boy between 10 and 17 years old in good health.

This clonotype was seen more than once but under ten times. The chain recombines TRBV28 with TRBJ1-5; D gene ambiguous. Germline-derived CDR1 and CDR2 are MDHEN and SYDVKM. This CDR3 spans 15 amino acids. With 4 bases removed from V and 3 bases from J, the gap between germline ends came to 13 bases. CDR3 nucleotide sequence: TGTGCCAGCAGTTCCGGGAGGGCGGTCAATCAGCCCCAGCATTTT. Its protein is CASSSGRAVNQPQHF.

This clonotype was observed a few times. The CDR3, as DNA: TGTGCCAGCAGTTACTCGGGCATAAGTGGAAACACCATATATTTT. It translates to CASSYSGISGNTIYF. The rearrangement uses TRBV6-5 and TRBJ1-3; unclear D gene. This CDR3 comprises 15 residues. Germline V lookup: CDR1 MNHEY, CDR2 SVGAGI. Trimming cost V 0 bases and J 3 bases, with 9 bases left between them.

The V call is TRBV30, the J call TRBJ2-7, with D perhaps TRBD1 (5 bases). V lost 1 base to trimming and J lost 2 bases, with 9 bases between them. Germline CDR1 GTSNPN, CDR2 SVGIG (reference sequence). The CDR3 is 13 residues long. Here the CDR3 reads CAWSGGAPYEQYF. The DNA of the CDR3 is TGTGCCTGGAGTGGGGGCGCTCCCTACGAGCAGTACTTC.

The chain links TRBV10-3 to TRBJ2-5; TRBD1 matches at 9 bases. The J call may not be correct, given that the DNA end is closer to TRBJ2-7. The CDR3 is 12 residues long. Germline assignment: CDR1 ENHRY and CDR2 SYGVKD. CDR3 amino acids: CAISGTGDEQYF. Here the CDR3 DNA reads TGTGCCATCAGTGGGACAGGGGACGAGCAGTACTTC.

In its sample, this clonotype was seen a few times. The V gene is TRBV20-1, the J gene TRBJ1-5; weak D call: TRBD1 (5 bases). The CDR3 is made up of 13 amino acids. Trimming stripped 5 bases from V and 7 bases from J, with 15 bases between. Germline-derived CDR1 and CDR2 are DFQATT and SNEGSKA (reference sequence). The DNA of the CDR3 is TGCAGTGCTCCAGGCCCGGGGCAGCAGCCCCAGCATTTT. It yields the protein CSAPGPGQQPQHF.

This chain's CDR3 is CASRLNSSGGFNEQFF. The CDR3 DNA sequence: TGTGCCAGCAGACTAAATTCTAGCGGGGGGTTCAATGAGCAGTTCTTC. The chain links TRBV7-3 to TRBJ2-5, with 11 bases identical to TRBD2. The end of the DNA aligns better with TRBJ2-1, so the J call may be wrong. This CDR3 has 16 amino acids. Germline V CDR1 and CDR2: SGHTA, FQGTGA.

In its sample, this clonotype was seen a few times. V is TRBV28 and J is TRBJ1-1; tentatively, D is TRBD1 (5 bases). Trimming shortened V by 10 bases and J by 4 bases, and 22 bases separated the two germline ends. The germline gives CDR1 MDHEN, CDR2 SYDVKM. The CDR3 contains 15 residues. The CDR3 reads CATRRGTSRSTEAFF. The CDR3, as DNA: TGTGCCACCCGAAGGGGCACTTCAAGGAGCACTGAAGCTTTCTTT.

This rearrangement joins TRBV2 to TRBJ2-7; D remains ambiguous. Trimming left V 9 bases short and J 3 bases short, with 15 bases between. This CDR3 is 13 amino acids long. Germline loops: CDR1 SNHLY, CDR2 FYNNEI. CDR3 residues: CASLPPRGYEQYF. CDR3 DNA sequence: TGTGCCAGTCTTCCCCCCCGAGGCTACGAGCAGTACTTC.

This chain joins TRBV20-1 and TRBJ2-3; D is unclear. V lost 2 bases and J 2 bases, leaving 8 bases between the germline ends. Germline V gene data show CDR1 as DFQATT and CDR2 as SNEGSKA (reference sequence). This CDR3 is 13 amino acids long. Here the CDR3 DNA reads TGCAGTGCTAGACTGGGGTCCACAGATACGCAGTATTTT. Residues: CSARLGSTDTQYF.

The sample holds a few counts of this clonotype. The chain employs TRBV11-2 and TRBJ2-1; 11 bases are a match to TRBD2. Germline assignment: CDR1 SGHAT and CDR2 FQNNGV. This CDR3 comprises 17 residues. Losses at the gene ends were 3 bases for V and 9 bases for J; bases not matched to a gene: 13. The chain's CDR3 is CASSFTLAGEPRSEQFF. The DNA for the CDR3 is TGTGCCAGCAGCTTTACACTAGCGGGGGAGCCTAGGAGTGAGCAGTTCTTC.

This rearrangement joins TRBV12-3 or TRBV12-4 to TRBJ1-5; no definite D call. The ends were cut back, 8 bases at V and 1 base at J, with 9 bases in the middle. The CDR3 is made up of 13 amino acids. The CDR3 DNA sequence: TGTGCCAGCCGGCAGGCGAGCAATCAGCCCCAGCATTTT. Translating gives CASRQASNQPQHF.

Here the CDR3 reads CASSHNPAKNIQYF. DNA for the CDR3: TGTGCCAGCAGTCACAACCCAGCCAAAAACATTCAGTACTTC. This chain connects TRBV28 to TRBJ2-4; D unclear. The germline gives CDR1 MDHEN, CDR2 SYDVKM. V was pared by 5 bases and J by 0 bases, with 8 bases between. The CDR3 length is 14 residues.

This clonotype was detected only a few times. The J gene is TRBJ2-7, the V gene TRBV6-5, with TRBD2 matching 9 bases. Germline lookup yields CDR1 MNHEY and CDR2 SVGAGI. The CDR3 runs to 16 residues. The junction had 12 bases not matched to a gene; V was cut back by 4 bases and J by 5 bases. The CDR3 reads CASSSPWASGDHEQYF. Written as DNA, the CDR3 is TGTGCCAGCAGTTCCCCCTGGGCTAGCGGGGACCACGAGCAGTACTTC.

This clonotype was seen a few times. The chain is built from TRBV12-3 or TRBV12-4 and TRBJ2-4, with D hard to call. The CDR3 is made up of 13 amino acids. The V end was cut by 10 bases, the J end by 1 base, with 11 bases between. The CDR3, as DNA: TGTGCCACCTCCAGTACGGCCAAAAACATTCAGTACTTC. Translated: CATSSTAKNIQYF.

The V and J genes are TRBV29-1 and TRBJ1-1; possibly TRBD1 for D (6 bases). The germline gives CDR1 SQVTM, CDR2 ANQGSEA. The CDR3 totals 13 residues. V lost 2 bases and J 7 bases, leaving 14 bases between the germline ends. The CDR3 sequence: CSVELGAGSEAFF. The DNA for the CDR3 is TGCAGCGTTGAACTGGGGGCGGGGAGTGAAGCTTTCTTT. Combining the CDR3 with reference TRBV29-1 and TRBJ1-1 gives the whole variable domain SAVISQKPSRDICQRGTSLTIQCQVDSQVTMMFWYRQQPGQSLTLIATANQGSEATYESGFVIDKFPISRPNLTFSTLTVSNMSPEDSSIYLCSVELGAGSEAFFGQGTRLTVV.

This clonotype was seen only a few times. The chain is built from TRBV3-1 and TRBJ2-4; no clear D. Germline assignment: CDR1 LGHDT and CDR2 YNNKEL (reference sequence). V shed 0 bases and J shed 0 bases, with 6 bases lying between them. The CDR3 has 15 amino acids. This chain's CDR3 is CASSQDALAKNIQYF. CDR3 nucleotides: TGTGCCAGCAGCCAAGATGCGCTAGCCAAAAACATTCAGTACTTC.

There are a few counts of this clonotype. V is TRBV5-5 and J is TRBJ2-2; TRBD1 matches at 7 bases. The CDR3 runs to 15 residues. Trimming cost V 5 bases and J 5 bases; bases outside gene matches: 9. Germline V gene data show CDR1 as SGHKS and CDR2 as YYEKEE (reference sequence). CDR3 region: CASSMPGQQTGELFF. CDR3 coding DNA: TGTGCCAGCAGTATGCCGGGACAGCAAACCGGGGAGCTGTTTTTT.

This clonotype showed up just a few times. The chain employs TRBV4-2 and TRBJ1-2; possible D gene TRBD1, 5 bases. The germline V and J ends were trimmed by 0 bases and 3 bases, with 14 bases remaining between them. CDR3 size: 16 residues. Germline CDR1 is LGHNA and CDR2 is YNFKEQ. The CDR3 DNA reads TGTGCCAGCAGCCAAGAACAGGTGGGGGAGGACTATGGCTACACCTTC. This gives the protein CASSQEQVGEDYGYTF.

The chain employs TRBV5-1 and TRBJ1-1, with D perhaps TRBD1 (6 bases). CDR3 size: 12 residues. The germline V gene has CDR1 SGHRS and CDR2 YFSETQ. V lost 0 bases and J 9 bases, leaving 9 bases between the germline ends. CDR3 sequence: CASSLEGDQAFF. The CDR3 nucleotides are TGCGCCAGCAGCTTGGAGGGGGACCAAGCTTTCTTT.

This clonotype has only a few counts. As DNA, the CDR3 is TGCAGTGCGACTTCGACTAGCGGCCCACAAGAGACCCAGTACTTC. It codes for CSATSTSGPQETQYF. The J gene is TRBJ2-5, the V gene TRBV20-1, with 9 bases identical to TRBD2. The CDR3 runs to 15 residues. Germline V gene lookup returns CDR1 DFQATT and CDR2 SNEGSKA (reference sequence). After removal of 6 bases from V and 2 bases from J, the junction contained 10 bases not matched to a gene.

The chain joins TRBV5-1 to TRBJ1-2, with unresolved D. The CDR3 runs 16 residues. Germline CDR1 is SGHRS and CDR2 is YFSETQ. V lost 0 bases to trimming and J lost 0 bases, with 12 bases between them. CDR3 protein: CASSLAYSAANYGYTF. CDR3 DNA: TGCGCCAGCAGCTTGGCCTACAGCGCTGCTAACTATGGCTACACCTTC.

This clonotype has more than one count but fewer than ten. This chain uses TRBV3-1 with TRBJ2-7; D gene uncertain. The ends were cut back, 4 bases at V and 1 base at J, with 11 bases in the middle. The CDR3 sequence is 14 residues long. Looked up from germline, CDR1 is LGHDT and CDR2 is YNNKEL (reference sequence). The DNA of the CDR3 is TGTGCCAGCAGCCTCCGCTTTGGGTCCTACGAGCAGTACTTC. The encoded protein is CASSLRFGSYEQYF.

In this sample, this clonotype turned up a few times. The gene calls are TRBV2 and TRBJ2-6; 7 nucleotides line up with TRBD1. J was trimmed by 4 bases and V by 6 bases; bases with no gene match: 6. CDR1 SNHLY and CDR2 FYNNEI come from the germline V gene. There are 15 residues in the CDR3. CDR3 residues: CASRITGAGANVLTF. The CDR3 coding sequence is TGTGCCAGCAGGATAACAGGGGCGGGGGCCAACGTCCTGACTTTC.

The CDR3 sequence: CASSLRAGYTF. The CDR3 DNA sequence: TGTGCCAGCAGTTTACGGGCGGGCTACACCTTC. V is TRBV12-3 or TRBV12-4 and J is TRBJ1-2, with D unresolved. Trimming shortened V by 2 bases and J by 8 bases, and 6 bases separated the two germline ends. The CDR3 spans 11 residues.

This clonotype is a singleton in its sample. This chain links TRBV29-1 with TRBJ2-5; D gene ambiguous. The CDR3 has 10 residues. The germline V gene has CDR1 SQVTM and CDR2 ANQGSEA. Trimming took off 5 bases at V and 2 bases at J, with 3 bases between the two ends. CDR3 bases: TGCAGCGTTACTCAAGAGACCCAGTACTTC. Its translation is CSVTQETQYF.

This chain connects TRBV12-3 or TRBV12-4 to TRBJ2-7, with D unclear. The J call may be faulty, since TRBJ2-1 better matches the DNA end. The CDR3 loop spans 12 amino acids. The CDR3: CASSPQHNEQFF. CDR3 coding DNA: TGTGCCAGCAGTCCTCAGCACAATGAGCAGTTCTTC.

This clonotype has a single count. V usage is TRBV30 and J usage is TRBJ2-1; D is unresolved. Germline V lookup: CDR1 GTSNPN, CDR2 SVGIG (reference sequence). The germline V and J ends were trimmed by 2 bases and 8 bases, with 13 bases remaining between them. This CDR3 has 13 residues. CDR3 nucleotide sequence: TGTGCCTGGAGTCTCGGGCTAGAGGATGAGCAGTTCTTC. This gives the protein CAWSLGLEDEQFF.